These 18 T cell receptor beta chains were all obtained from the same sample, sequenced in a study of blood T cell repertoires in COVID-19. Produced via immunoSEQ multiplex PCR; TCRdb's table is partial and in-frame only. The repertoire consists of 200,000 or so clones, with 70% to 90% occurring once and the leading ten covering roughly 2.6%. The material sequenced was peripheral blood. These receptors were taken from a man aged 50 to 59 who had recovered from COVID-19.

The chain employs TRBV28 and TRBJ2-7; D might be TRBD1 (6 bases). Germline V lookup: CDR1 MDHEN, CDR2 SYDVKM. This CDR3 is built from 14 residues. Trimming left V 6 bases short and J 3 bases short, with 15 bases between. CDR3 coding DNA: TGTGCCAGCAGAAAGACAGGTCCTTTCTACGAGCAGTACTTC. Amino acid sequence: CASRKTGPFYEQYF.

The CDR3 loop reads CASSTSGWVGNEQFF. Written as DNA, the CDR3 is TGTGCCAGCAGTACTAGCGGGTGGGTGGGCAATGAGCAGTTCTTC. The chain uses TRBV6-4 and TRBJ2-1; 9 positions match TRBD2. V shed 5 bases, J shed 6 bases, and the junction held 8 bases outside the gene matches. CDR1 is MRHNA and CDR2 is SNTAGT in the germline V gene. This CDR3 is 15 amino acids long.

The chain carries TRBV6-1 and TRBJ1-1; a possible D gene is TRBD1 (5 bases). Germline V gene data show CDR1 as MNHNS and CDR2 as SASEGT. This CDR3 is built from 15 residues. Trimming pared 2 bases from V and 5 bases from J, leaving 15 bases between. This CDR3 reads CASSEWFGGRTEAFF. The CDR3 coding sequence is TGTGCCAGCAGTGAATGGTTCGGGGGGAGGACTGAAGCTTTCTTT.

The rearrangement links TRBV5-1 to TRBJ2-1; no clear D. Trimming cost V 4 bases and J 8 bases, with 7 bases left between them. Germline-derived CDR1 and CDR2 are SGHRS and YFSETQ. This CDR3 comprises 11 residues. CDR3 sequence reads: CASSTGYEQFF. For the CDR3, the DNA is TGCGCCAGCAGCACCGGGTATGAGCAGTTCTTC.

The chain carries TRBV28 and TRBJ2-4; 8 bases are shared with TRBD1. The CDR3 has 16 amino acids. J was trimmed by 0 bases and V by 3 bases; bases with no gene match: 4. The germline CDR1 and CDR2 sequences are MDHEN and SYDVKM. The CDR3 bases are TGTGCCAGCAGTTTTCAGGGGGCGCTAGCCAAAAACATTCAGTACTTC. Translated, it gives CASSFQGALAKNIQYF. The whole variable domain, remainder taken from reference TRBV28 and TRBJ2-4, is DVKVTQSSRYLVKRTGEKVFLECVQDMDHENMFWYRQDPGLGLRLIYFSYDVKMKEKGDIPEGYSVSREKKERFSLILESASTNQTSMYLCASSFQGALAKNIQYFGAGTRLSVL.

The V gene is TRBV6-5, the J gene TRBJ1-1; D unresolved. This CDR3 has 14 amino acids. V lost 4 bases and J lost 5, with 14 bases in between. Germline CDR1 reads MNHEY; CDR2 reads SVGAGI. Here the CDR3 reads CASSSDRAGTEAFF. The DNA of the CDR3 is TGTGCCAGCAGTTCCGATCGGGCGGGGACTGAAGCTTTCTTT.

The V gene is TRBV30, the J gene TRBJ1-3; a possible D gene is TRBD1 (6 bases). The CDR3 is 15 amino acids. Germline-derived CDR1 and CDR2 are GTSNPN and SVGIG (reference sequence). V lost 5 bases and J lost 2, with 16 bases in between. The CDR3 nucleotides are TGTGCCTGGGACGGGGAGGGGGGGACTGGAAACACCATATATTTT. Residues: CAWDGEGGTGNTIYF.

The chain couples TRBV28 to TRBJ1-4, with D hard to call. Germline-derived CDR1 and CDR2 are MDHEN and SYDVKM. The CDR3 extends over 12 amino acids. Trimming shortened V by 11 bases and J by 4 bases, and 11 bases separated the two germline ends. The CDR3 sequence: CAHGALNEKLFF. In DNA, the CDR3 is TGTGCCCACGGAGCACTTAATGAAAAACTGTTTTTT.

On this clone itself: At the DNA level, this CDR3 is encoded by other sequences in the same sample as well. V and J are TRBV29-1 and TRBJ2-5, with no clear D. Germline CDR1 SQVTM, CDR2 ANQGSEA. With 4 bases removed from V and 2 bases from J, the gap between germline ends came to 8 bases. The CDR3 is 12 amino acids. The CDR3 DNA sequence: TGCAGCGTTGTGCAGCGACAAGAGACCCAGTACTTC. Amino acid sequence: CSVVQRQETQYF.

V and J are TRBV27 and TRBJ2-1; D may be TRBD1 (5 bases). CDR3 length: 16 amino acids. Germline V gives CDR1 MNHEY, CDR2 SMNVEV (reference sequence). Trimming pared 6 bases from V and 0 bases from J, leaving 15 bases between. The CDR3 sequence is CASSQTGYSSYNEQFF. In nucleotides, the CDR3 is TGTGCCAGCAGCCAAACAGGATATAGCTCCTACAATGAGCAGTTCTTC.

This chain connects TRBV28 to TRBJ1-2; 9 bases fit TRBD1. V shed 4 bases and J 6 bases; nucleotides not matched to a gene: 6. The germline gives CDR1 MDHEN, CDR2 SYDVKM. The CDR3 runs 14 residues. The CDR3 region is CASSSRDRVDGYTF. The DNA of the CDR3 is TGTGCCAGCAGTTCCCGGGACAGGGTTGATGGCTACACCTTC.

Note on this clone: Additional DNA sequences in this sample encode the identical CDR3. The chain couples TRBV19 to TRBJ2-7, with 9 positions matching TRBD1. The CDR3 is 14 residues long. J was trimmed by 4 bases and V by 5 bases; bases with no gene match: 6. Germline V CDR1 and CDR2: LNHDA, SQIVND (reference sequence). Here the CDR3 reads CASSPGTGFYEQYF. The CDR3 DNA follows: TGTGCCAGTAGTCCCGGGACAGGGTTTTACGAGCAGTACTTC.

The CDR3 sequence is CASSVAGKETQYF. CDR3 bases: TGTGCCAGCAGCGTAGCGGGAAAAGAGACCCAGTACTTC. This sequence joins TRBV25-1 and TRBJ2-5, with 8 bases matching TRBD2. The length of the CDR3 is 13 residues. V gave up 6 bases and J gave up 3 bases; unmatched junction bases: 3. CDR1 is MGHDK and CDR2 is SYGVNS in the germline V gene.

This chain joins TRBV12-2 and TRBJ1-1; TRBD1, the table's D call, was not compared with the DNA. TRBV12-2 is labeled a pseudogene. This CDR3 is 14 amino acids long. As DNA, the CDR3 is TGTGCAAGTCGCATACAAAGTCCGAACACTGAAGCTTTCTTT. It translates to CASRIQSPNTEAFF.

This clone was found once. In nucleotides, the CDR3 is TGTGCCTGGAGTGTACTTCAGGGGAACTATGGCTACACCTTC. Its translation is CAWSVLQGNYGYTF. V and J are TRBV30 and TRBJ1-2, with D maybe TRBD1 (6 bases). There are 14 residues in the CDR3. Trimming removed 0 bases from V and 2 bases from J, with 10 bases in between. The germline V gene encodes CDR1 GTSNPN and CDR2 SVGIG (reference sequence).

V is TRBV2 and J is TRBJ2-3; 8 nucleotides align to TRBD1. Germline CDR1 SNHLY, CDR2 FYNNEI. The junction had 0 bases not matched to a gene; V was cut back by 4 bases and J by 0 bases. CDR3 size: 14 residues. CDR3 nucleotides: TGTGCCAGCAGTGGGACAGGGAGCACAGATACGCAGTATTTT. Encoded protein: CASSGTGSTDTQYF.

The CDR3, as DNA: TGTGCCACCAGTGACCGTGACAGGGGGAGCACAGATACGCAGTATTTT. Protein product: CATSDRDRGSTDTQYF. The V and J genes are TRBV24-1 and TRBJ2-3; TRBD1 aligns across 9 bases. Germline CDR1 and CDR2: KGHDR and SFDVKD. Trimming removed 4 bases from V and 0 bases from J; junction bases left unmatched: 4. The CDR3 covers 16 residues.

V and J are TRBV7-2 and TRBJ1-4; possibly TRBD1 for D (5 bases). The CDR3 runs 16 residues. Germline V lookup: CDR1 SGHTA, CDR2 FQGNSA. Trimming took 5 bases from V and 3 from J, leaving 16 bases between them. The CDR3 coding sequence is TGTGCCAGCAGCCCAAACACCGGGGGATCTAATGAAAAACTGTTTTTT. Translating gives CASSPNTGGSNEKLFF.